This T cell receptor beta chain was observed in a study of T cell changes during pregnancy in multiple sclerosis. Trimming left V 4 bases short and J 1 base short, with 13 bases between. This CDR3 has 15 residues. The germline V gene has CDR1 LGHNA and CDR2 YNFKEQ. Data came from immunoSEQ multiplex PCR; TCRdb stores just in-frame clones and leaves some out. The table shows over 50,000 clones, with 87% occurring only once. Sequences were obtained from peripheral blood from another person, used as feeder cells. This chain joins TRBV4-2 and TRBJ2-5; D is possibly TRBD2 (6 bases). This clonotype was obtained from a human donor whose cells served as feeder cells for cultures in a pregnancy study. In DNA form, the CDR3 reads TGTGCCAGCAGCCGAGCGGAGGGGCCCCAAGAGACCCAGTACTTC. It is translated as CASSRAEGPQETQYF.